This T cell receptor (beta chain) was identified during a study of blood T cells in healthy people across ages. It was with a sample-barcoded 5' primer and a J-beta primer mix that a second PCR of roughly 7 to 12 cycles was run. TCRdb re-called the 5' RACE reads with MiXCR, one entry per CDR3 protein. The data hold about 1.1 million distinct CDR3 sequences, with roughly two fifths observed a single time. The sample providers were healthy Caucasian people from Russia, aged roughly 6 to 90. CDR1 is SGHTA, CDR2 FQGNSA, per germline. This CDR3 has 17 amino acids. With regard to this clonotype: Its antigen is as yet unknown. One end of the junction fails to match germline, which may point to a read error.

General study results and limits: Naive T cell percentage strongly correlated with TCR beta diversity. In older individuals, TCR beta diversity per million T cells was lower, falling roughly linearly with age.

V gene TRBV7-2 combines with J gene TRBJ2-1; TRBD2 aligns across 10 bases. Sequenced input: blood. This clonotype originated in a man aged 18 to 35 in good health. The chain's CDR3 is CASSLGGSGGAIDEQFF. The DNA of the CDR3 is TGTGCCAGTAGCTTAGGAGGAAGCGGGGGGGCAATCGATGAGCAGTTCTTC. Based on the CDR3 plus reference TRBV7-2 and TRBJ2-1, the full variable domain is GAGVSQSPSNKVTEKGKDVELRCDPISGHTALYWYRQSLGQGLEFLIYFQGNSAPDKSGLPSDRFSAERTGGSVSTLTIQRTQQEDSAVYLCASSLGGSGGAIDEQFFGPGTRLTVL.